Each of the 28 T cell receptor beta chains below was sequenced from the same sample in a study of T cells in Graves' hyperthyroidism and ophthalmopathy. TCR beta CDR3 regions were amplified from RNA. An initial round of RT-PCR targeting the TCR CDR3 relied on the HTBI primer set. TCRdb processed the multiplex PCR reads anew with MiXCR; each CDR3 protein has one entry. The table lists about 360,000 distinct CDR3 sequences, more than 20% of them singletons. The sequenced sample was blood. The receptors come from a man aged 50 to 59 with Graves' hyperthyroidism.

This clonotype was found once. The genes are TRBV3-1 and TRBJ2-2, with 9 bases lining up with TRBD1. The CDR3 has 17 amino acids. V was clipped by 5 bases and J by 1 base; unmatched bases: 8. Germline V gene lookup returns CDR1 LGHDT and CDR2 YNNKEL (reference sequence). The CDR3 loop reads CASSYLPGQGNTGELFF. The CDR3 DNA reads as TGTGCCAGCAGCTACCTCCCGGGACAGGGGAACACCGGGGAGCTGTTTTTT.

The V and J genes are TRBV28 and TRBJ2-7; 7 nucleotides align to TRBD2. Germline V gene sequence: CDR1 MDHEN, CDR2 SYDVKM. Trimming removed 1 base from V and 3 bases from J; junction bases left unmatched: 3. CDR3 length: 14 amino acids. The CDR3 sequence is CASSLSGLLYEQYF. As DNA, the CDR3 is TGTGCCAGCAGTTTATCGGGACTACTCTACGAGCAGTACTTC.

V and J are TRBV7-9 and TRBJ1-1; TRBD1 aligns across 7 bases. The length of the CDR3 is 17 residues. The V gene's germline CDR1 is SEHNR and CDR2 FQNEAQ (reference sequence). J lost 8 bases, V lost 1 base, and 16 bases had no gene match. In DNA, the CDR3 is TGTGCCAGCAGCTTAGTGGGGTGGGAACCGGGACAGTCGGAAGCTTTCTTT. Amino acid sequence: CASSLVGWEPGQSEAFF. Supplemented by reference TRBV7-9 and TRBJ1-1, the full variable domain reads DTGVSQNPRHKITKRGQNVTFRCDPISEHNRLYWYRQTLGQGPEFLTYFQNEAQLEKSRLLSDRFSAERPKGSFSTLEIQRTEQGDSAMYLCASSLVGWEPGQSEAFFGQGTRLTVV.

This clonotype was picked up a small number of times. The rearrangement joins TRBV11-2 to TRBJ2-2, with D tentatively TRBD1 (5 bases). Germline V gene lookup returns CDR1 SGHAT and CDR2 FQNNGV. V lost 4 bases to trimming and J lost 3 bases, with 12 bases between them. The CDR3 spans 15 residues. The CDR3 DNA reads TGTGCCAGCAGCTCCCGCAGGGCAGACACCGGGGAGCTGTTTTTT. Protein: CASSSRRADTGELFF.

Note on this clonotype: Sequence at one end of the junction differs from germline and may be a read error. The V gene is TRBV5-1, the J gene TRBJ1-1; possible D gene TRBD1, 6 bases. CDR1 and CDR2 from the germline V gene are SGHRS and YFSETQ. This CDR3 is built from 15 residues. CDR3 coding DNA: TGCGCCAGCAGCTTGGATGGACAGATGAACACTGAAGGTTTCTTT. It yields the protein CASSLDGQMNTEGFF.

At least ten counts were recorded for this clonotype. This chain links TRBV3-1 with TRBJ2-3; maybe TRBD2 (6 bases). The CDR3 consists of 15 residues. The germline V gene encodes CDR1 LGHDT and CDR2 YNNKEL (reference sequence). Deletions cut 3 bases from V and 1 base from J, with 11 bases between. CDR3 nucleotides: TGTGCCAGCAGCCACGGGGGAGCAGGCACAGATACGCAGTATTTT. It codes for CASSHGGAGTDTQYF.

This clonotype has at least ten counts. CDR3 protein: CASTLGTANTEAFF. The CDR3 nucleotides are TGTGCCAGCACCCTCGGGACAGCGAACACTGAAGCTTTCTTT. The rearrangement links TRBV7-8 to TRBJ1-1, with 7 bases identical to TRBD1. V trimming: 7 bases; J trimming: 1 base; junction bases outside the gene matches: 6. The germline gives CDR1 SGHVS, CDR2 FQNEAQ. The CDR3 contains 14 residues.

This clonotype was seen a handful of times. This chain uses TRBV4-1 with TRBJ2-7; D remains ambiguous. CDR1 MGHRA and CDR2 YSYEKL come from the germline V gene. V was shortened by 1 base and J by 2 bases, with 12 bases between the two germline ends. The CDR3 is 15 amino acids. For the CDR3, the DNA is TGCGCCAGCAGCCAAGCTCATCCTCCGGCCTACGAGCAGTACTTC. Protein sequence: CASSQAHPPAYEQYF.

This clonotype was observed once. The chain combines TRBV7-3 with TRBJ2-7, with D perhaps TRBD2 (6 bases). Germline assignment: CDR1 SGHTA and CDR2 FQGTGA. V shed 5 bases and J shed 5 bases, with 16 bases lying between them. This CDR3 has 14 residues. The DNA of the CDR3 is TGTGCCAGCAGCCCCCAAGCAGGCGGGGACGAGCAGTACTTC. This codes for CASSPQAGGDEQYF.

This clonotype was seen a handful of times. The chain couples TRBV28 to TRBJ2-2; no clear D. Trimming removed 1 base from V and 6 bases from J, with 9 bases in between. Germline assignment: CDR1 MDHEN and CDR2 SYDVKM. There are 14 residues in the CDR3. CDR3 protein: CASSLYTTPGELFF. CDR3 DNA: TGTGCCAGCAGTTTATACACAACCCCCGGGGAGCTGTTTTTT.

This clonotype occurred a few times. The chain couples TRBV30 to TRBJ2-7; 7 bases are shared with TRBD1. Germline V CDR1 and CDR2: GTSNPN, SVGIG (reference sequence). J gave up 2 bases and V 5 bases, and 3 bases lay outside the gene matches. CDR3 length: 12 amino acids. The CDR3 sequence is CAWGGQTYEQYF. The CDR3 DNA follows: TGTGCCTGGGGGGGACAGACCTACGAGCAGTACTTC.

V usage is TRBV12-3 or TRBV12-4 and J usage is TRBJ2-1; tentative D call: TRBD2 (6 bases). The CDR3 is 11 residues long. Deletions cut 5 bases from V and 12 bases from J, with 11 bases between. CDR3 in DNA: TGTGCCAGCAGTAGCGGGCCGTGGCAGTTCTTC. This translates into CASSSGPWQFF.

The genes are TRBV7-9 and TRBJ2-5; 8 bases agree with TRBD2. CDR1 is SEHNR, CDR2 FQNEAQ, per germline (reference sequence). Germline trimming cut 5 bases from V and 4 bases from J; bases unmatched to any gene: 6. This CDR3 spans 14 amino acids. The CDR3 protein is CASSREGQGETQYF. The DNA of the CDR3 is TGTGCCAGCAGCCGGGAGGGCCAAGGAGAGACCCAGTACTTC.

The sample holds a few counts of this clonotype. V and J are TRBV6-2 or TRBV6-3 and TRBJ1-4; tentative D call: TRBD1 (5 bases). Trimming pared 6 bases from V and 8 bases from J, leaving 13 bases between. Germline V CDR1 and CDR2: MNHEY, SVGEGT. CDR3 length: 13 residues. The CDR3 reads CASRPVGEEKLFF. Here the CDR3 DNA reads TGTGCCAGCAGACCGGTAGGGGAGGAAAAACTGTTTTTT.

The CDR3 DNA reads as TGTGCCAGCAGGGGACAGACCACAGATACGCAGTATTTT. Translated, it gives CASRGQTTDTQYF. The chain uses TRBV7-9 and TRBJ2-3, with 7 bases identical to TRBD1. Looked up from germline, CDR1 is SEHNR and CDR2 is FQNEAQ (reference sequence). J lost 2 bases, V lost 6 bases, and 2 bases had no gene match. The length of the CDR3 is 13 residues. The entire variable domain, with the rest obtained from reference TRBV7-9 and TRBJ2-3, is as follows: DTGVSQNPRHKITKRGQNVTFRCDPISEHNRLYWYRQTLGQGPEFLTYFQNEAQLEKSRLLSDRFSAERPKGSFSTLEIQRTEQGDSAMYLCASRGQTTDTQYFGPGTRLTVL.

A few counts support this clonotype. This chain joins TRBV3-1 and TRBJ2-5; 7 bases line up with TRBD2. V was pared by 0 bases and J by 1 base, with 5 bases of the junction left unmatched. There are 16 residues in the CDR3. Germline CDR1 LGHDT, CDR2 YNNKEL (reference sequence). The CDR3 bases are TGTGCCAGCAGCCAAGAGCTGGGAGGGGTCCAAGAGACCCAGTACTTC. This sequence encodes CASSQELGGVQETQYF.

This clonotype was recorded once. The chain uses TRBV6-1 and TRBJ2-6; D gene unclear. The germline CDR1 and CDR2 sequences are MNHNS and SASEGT. V was pared by 7 bases and J by 0 bases, with 7 bases between. There are 14 residues in the CDR3. In DNA form, the CDR3 reads TGTGCCAGCACCAAGACCTCTGGGGCCAACGTCCTGACTTTC. Protein: CASTKTSGANVLTF.

This rearrangement joins TRBV12-3 or TRBV12-4 to TRBJ1-1; 12 nucleotides agree with TRBD1. This CDR3 contains 16 residues. V trimming: 3 bases; J trimming: 3 bases; junction bases outside the gene matches: 5. In DNA, the CDR3 is TGTGCCAGCAGTTTGGGGACAGGGGGCATGGACACTGAAGCTTTCTTT. Translation: CASSLGTGGMDTEAFF.

V usage is TRBV29-1 and J usage is TRBJ1-4; no firm D call. The germline V and J ends were trimmed by 4 bases and 8 bases, with 14 bases remaining between them. This CDR3 has 13 amino acids. Germline CDR1 and CDR2: SQVTM and ANQGSEA. CDR3 sequence (DNA): TGCAGCGTTGTTCTCGAGGGAGGGGAAAAACTGTTTTTT. It specifies CSVVLEGGEKLFF.

This clonotype was observed a handful of times. The V call is TRBV7-2, the J call TRBJ2-7; tentative D call: TRBD1 (5 bases). V lost 6 bases, J lost 2 bases, and 11 bases lay in between. Per germline, CDR1 SGHTA and CDR2 FQGNSA. The CDR3 is 13 residues long. CDR3 nucleotides: TGTGCCAGCAGTTTGGACACCCCCTACGAGCAGTACTTC. Its protein product is CASSLDTPYEQYF. The full variable domain, its missing parts supplied by reference TRBV7-2 and TRBJ2-7, is GAGVSQSPSNKVTEKGKDVELRCDPISGHTALYWYRQSLGQGLEFLIYFQGNSAPDKSGLPSDRFSAERTGGSVSTLTIQRTQQEDSAVYLCASSLDTPYEQYFGPGTRLTVT.

This chain uses TRBV7-2 with TRBJ1-1; possibly TRBD1 for D (5 bases). The V gene's germline CDR1 is SGHTA and CDR2 FQGNSA. Trimming removed 2 bases at V and 4 bases at J, with 8 bases between. The CDR3 runs 13 residues. The CDR3 region has the DNA TGTGCCAGCAGCTTATGGGGGACCACTGAAGCTTTCTTT. It translates to CASSLWGTTEAFF.

This clonotype appeared many times. This chain links TRBV12-3 or TRBV12-4 with TRBJ2-1; D unresolved. There are 15 residues in the CDR3. With 3 bases removed from V and 8 bases from J, the gap between germline ends came to 17 bases. CDR3 region: CASSFTGPRADEQFF. CDR3 DNA: TGTGCCAGCAGTTTTACGGGTCCCCGCGCGGATGAGCAGTTCTTC.

V gene TRBV12-3 or TRBV12-4 combines with J gene TRBJ2-3; D might be TRBD2 (6 bases). This CDR3 comprises 15 residues. The ends were cut back, 1 base at V and 12 bases at J, with 20 bases in the middle. CDR3 amino acids: CASSLDSVAAGSQYF. CDR3 nucleotide sequence: TGTGCCAGCAGTTTAGATTCGGTAGCGGCCGGGTCTCAGTATTTT.

This clonotype was detected only a few times. The V and J genes are TRBV28 and TRBJ1-6, with D perhaps TRBD1 (6 bases). Germline values: CDR1 MDHEN, CDR2 SYDVKM. This CDR3 region has 17 residues. V was clipped by 3 bases and J by 3 bases, with 15 bases between them. The CDR3 loop reads CASSFLTGPHYNSPLHF. DNA of the CDR3: TGTGCCAGCAGTTTTTTGACAGGACCCCACTATAATTCACCCCTCCACTTT.

The chain is built from TRBV28 and TRBJ1-2; maybe TRBD1 (5 bases). Trimming pared 4 bases from V and 6 bases from J, leaving 15 bases between. The CDR3 loop spans 14 amino acids. Per the germline V gene, CDR1 is MDHEN and CDR2 is SYDVKM. CDR3 bases: TGTGCCAGCAGTTCCTCGGGACGGGTCCATGGCTACACCTTC. As protein: CASSSSGRVHGYTF.

This clonotype has only a few counts. V is TRBV5-1 and J is TRBJ1-6; D uncertain. Germline values: CDR1 SGHRS, CDR2 YFSETQ. CDR3 length: 13 amino acids. V was trimmed by 4 bases and J by 8 bases, leaving 10 bases between them. CDR3 coding DNA: TGCGCCAGCAGCGCGAGGGTAGATTCACCCCTCCACTTT. It translates to CASSARVDSPLHF. Filled out from reference TRBV5-1 and TRBJ1-6, the complete variable domain reads KAGVTQTPRYLIKTRGQQVTLSCSPISGHRSVSWYQQTPGQGLQFLFEYFSETQRNKGNFPGRFSGRQFSNSRSEMNVSTLELGDSALYLCASSARVDSPLHFGNGTRLTVT.

The table lists this clonotype with many counts. V usage is TRBV28 and J usage is TRBJ2-3, with 8 bases fitting TRBD2. The trim removed 5 bases at V and 2 bases at J, leaving 24 bases unmatched. The CDR3 consists of 21 residues. Germline V gene lookup returns CDR1 MDHEN and CDR2 SYDVKM. CDR3 residues: CASSPLAPSGRPWGPTDTQYF. CDR3 in DNA: TGTGCCAGCAGTCCCTTAGCCCCTAGCGGGCGACCGTGGGGCCCCACAGATACGCAGTATTTT.

This clonotype was observed a few times. The chain is built from TRBV12-3 or TRBV12-4 and TRBJ1-1; 8 bases match TRBD1. CDR3 length equals 14 residues. Unmatched junction bases numbered 5, after V lost 3 bases and J lost 5 bases. The CDR3 sequence: CASSFGRGPTEAFF. The CDR3 DNA follows: TGTGCCAGCAGTTTTGGCAGGGGGCCTACTGAAGCTTTCTTT.